Presented here are 9 T cell receptor beta chains from one specimen sequenced in a study of read filtering for tumor transcriptome and immune sequencing. Molecular barcoded adaptors covering alpha/delta and beta/gamma chains were used on approximately 400 ng RNA. TCRdb itself ran the reads through MiXCR, one entry per CDR3 protein. The sample comprises tens of thousands of distinct CDR3 sequences, roughly 13% of which are singletons, and around 45% rests with the top ten. Specimen: a population of CD138-negative cells sorted from bone marrow. These receptors were taken from a donor over 35 with multiple myeloma.

This clonotype has a count of ten or more. J is TRBJ2-5 and V is TRBV29-1; 9 bases agree with TRBD1. V was pared by 8 bases and J by 2 bases, with 12 bases of the junction left unmatched. This CDR3 is 15 amino acids long. Germline lookup yields CDR1 SQVTM and CDR2 ANQGSEA. CDR3 region: CSFFFRTGVQETQYF. In DNA, the CDR3 is TGCAGCTTCTTTTTTCGGACAGGGGTTCAAGAGACCCAGTACTTC.

V is TRBV18 and J is TRBJ1-5; D might be TRBD1 (5 bases). The germline CDR1 and CDR2 sequences are KGHSH and LQKENI. V was trimmed by 6 bases and J by 0 bases, leaving 15 bases between them. The CDR3 sequence is 16 residues long. CDR3 in DNA: TGTGCCAGCTCCCTCGGACAACCTGGTAGCAATCAGCCCCAGCATTTT. It specifies CASSLGQPGSNQPQHF. The variable domain in full, completed from reference TRBV18 and TRBJ1-5, reads NAGVMQNPRHLVRRRGQEARLRCSPMKGHSHVYWYRQLPEEGLKFMVYLQKENIIDESGMPKERFSAEFPKEGPSILRIQQVVRGDSAAYFCASSLGQPGSNQPQHFGDGTRLSIL.

This clonotype was detected ten times or more. The V call is TRBV20-1, the J call TRBJ2-6; D gene uncertain. CDR3 length equals 17 residues. Germline V gene sequence: CDR1 DFQATT, CDR2 SNEGSKA (reference sequence). Deletions cut 0 bases from V and 1 base from J, with 13 bases between. DNA for the CDR3: TGCAGTGCTAGAGATCGTGGCAGCACGTCTGGGGCCAACGTCCTGACTTTC. Its translation: CSARDRGSTSGANVLTF.

This clonotype appeared many times. V and J are TRBV12-3 or TRBV12-4 and TRBJ1-2; no firm D call. The V end was cut by 6 bases, the J end by 2 bases, with 4 bases between. The CDR3 has 11 residues. In DNA, the CDR3 is TGTGCCAGCAGCCGGAACTATGGCTACACCTTC. Its translation: CASSRNYGYTF.

The chain is built from TRBV20-1 and TRBJ2-3; the D call may be TRBD1 or TRBD2 (5 bases each). Germline V gene sequence: CDR1 DFQATT, CDR2 SNEGSKA (reference sequence). CDR3 length equals 13 residues. The V gene lost 6 bases and the J gene lost 4 bases, with 14 bases spanning the gap. CDR3 DNA sequence: TGCAGTGCAATTAGGCCGGGACCAGATACGCAGTATTTT. It yields the protein CSAIRPGPDTQYF.

This clonotype was recorded once. Just one base apart from a much larger clone, this may be a read error. The chain couples TRBV28 to TRBJ2-1; unclear D gene. Germline-derived CDR1 and CDR2 are MDHEN and SYDVKM. The CDR3 length is 15 residues. The CDR3: CVSSFMGNSYNEQFF. DNA for the CDR3: TGTGTCAGCAGTTTTATGGGGAATAGTTACAATGAGCAGTTCTTC.

There are many counts of this clonotype. The chain links TRBV24-1 to TRBJ2-1, with 12 bases matching TRBD2. CDR3 length equals 16 residues. After removal of 3 bases from V and 9 bases from J, the junction contained 8 bases not matched to a gene. The germline CDR1 and CDR2 sequences are KGHDR and SFDVKD. For the CDR3, the DNA is TGTGCCACCAGTGATCCGACTAGCGGGAGTGGGAGTGAGCAGTTCTTC. It translates to CATSDPTSGSGSEQFF.

This clonotype appeared a few times. V usage is TRBV19 and J usage is TRBJ2-7; 7 nucleotides agree with TRBD2. Trimming took 0 bases from V and 2 from J; bases not matched to a gene: 1. The germline V gene has CDR1 LNHDA and CDR2 SQIVND (reference sequence). The CDR3 runs 14 residues. The CDR3 nucleotides are TGTGCCAGTAGTATAGATGCGGGGGCCTACGAGCAGTACTTC. Protein sequence: CASSIDAGAYEQYF.

This clonotype was observed at least ten times. The chain recombines TRBV30 with TRBJ2-5; 11 bases align to TRBD1. The CDR3 is 18 amino acids. Germline CDR1 GTSNPN, CDR2 SVGIG (reference sequence). With 0 bases clipped from V and 1 base from J, the junction kept 10 bases outside the gene matches. The CDR3 reads CAWSVLGQGVNPQETQYF. Here the CDR3 DNA reads TGTGCCTGGAGTGTCTTGGGACAGGGGGTAAACCCCCAAGAGACCCAGTACTTC.